Sequencing of this T cell receptor (beta chain) was carried out in a study of cytomegalovirus exposure and HLA in healthy donors. Germline CDR1 reads SGHVS; CDR2 reads FQNEAQ. This CDR3 has 15 residues. Trimming cost V 3 bases and J 5 bases, with 13 bases left between them. This table comes from immunoSEQ multiplex PCR, and its TCRdb copy is limited to in-frame clones, with some not included. The table records some 150,000 clones, just under 90% of them present only once. The receptor's source is a woman aged 25 to 39 in good health and CMV-seropositive. Sequenced sample: PBMCs. This sequence joins TRBV7-8 and TRBJ2-2, with D perhaps TRBD1 (5 bases). CDR3 region: CASSLSRAATGELFF. CDR3 bases: TGTGCCAGCAGCTTGAGCAGGGCCGCGACCGGGGAGCTGTTTTTT.